Below are 29 T cell receptor beta chains sequenced from a single sample in a study of CXCR3-negative and CXCR3-positive naive CD8 T cells. The libraries of TRB cDNA were constructed through 5' RACE using UMI labels. For each CDR3 protein, TCRdb gives one entry from its re-call of the 5' RACE reads, without DNA. Its table records tens of thousands of distinct CDR3 sequences. The sequencing sample was made of naive CXCR3- CD8+ T cells from blood. Subset indicated: CD45RO-CCR7+CD27+CD95- naive CD8+ T cells lacking CXCR3 (TNR3-). The receptors derive from a human donor in good health. Some clones in this sample may be carry-over from other donors' samples.

The chain uses TRBV5-1 and TRBJ2-1; the TCRdb call, TRBD1, lacks DNA for checking. The CDR3 length is 13 residues. Per the germline V gene, CDR1 is SGHRS and CDR2 is YFSETQ. The CDR3 region is CASSLSGQNEQFF. The variable domain in full, with the rest retrieved from reference TRBV5-1 and TRBJ2-1, is KAGVTQTPRYLIKTRGQQVTLSCSPISGHRSVSWYQQTPGQGLQFLFEYFSETQRNKGNFPGRFSGRQFSNSRSEMNVSTLELGDSALYLCASSLSGQNEQFFGPGTRLTVL.

CDR3: CASSLVAGNGYTF. The V call is TRBV7-9, the J call TRBJ1-2. The CDR3 is 13 amino acids. Germline assignment: CDR1 SEHNR and CDR2 FQNEAQ (reference sequence). Complete variable domain (other parts from reference TRBV7-9 and TRBJ1-2): DTGVSQNPRHKITKRGQNVTFRCDPISEHNRLYWYRQTLGQGPEFLTYFQNEAQLEKSRLLSDRFSAERPKGSFSTLEIQRTEQGDSAMYLCASSLVAGNGYTFGSGTRLTVV.

This chain joins TRBV5-1 and TRBJ2-3. From germline, CDR1 is SGHRS and CDR2 YFSETQ. There are 15 residues in the CDR3. The CDR3 spells CASSLRLSGTDTQYF.

This chain connects TRBV4-1 to TRBJ2-1; the D call from TCRdb, TRBD2, cannot be confirmed without DNA. CDR3 length: 16 residues. The germline V gene encodes CDR1 MGHRA and CDR2 YSYEKL. The CDR3 spells CASSQEIAGGSGEQFF.

The rearrangement joins TRBV5-1 to TRBJ2-7; absent DNA, TCRdb's TRBD1 call cannot be checked. The germline V gene encodes CDR1 SGHRS and CDR2 YFSETQ. There are 16 residues in the CDR3. This CDR3 reads CASSPTGQWGTYEQYF.

The chain employs TRBV19 and TRBJ1-2; with no DNA, the TCRdb D assignment of TRBD1 cannot be verified. CDR3 length: 17 residues. The germline CDR1 and CDR2 sequences are LNHDA and SQIVND (reference sequence). CDR3 region: CASSPQGGGATTMGYTF.

CDR3: CASSQGGELFF. The rearrangement joins TRBV5-1 to TRBJ2-2. Germline lookup yields CDR1 SGHRS and CDR2 YFSETQ. The CDR3 consists of 11 residues.

The genes are TRBV6-4 and TRBJ2-2; TCRdb picks TRBD1, but there is no DNA to check that call. The germline CDR1 and CDR2 sequences are MRHNA and SNTAGT. The CDR3 is made up of 15 amino acids. CDR3 protein: CASSAKGLETGELFF.

The rearrangement uses TRBV5-5 and TRBJ2-1; checking the TCRdb D call of TRBD1 is not possible without DNA. Per germline, CDR1 SGHKS and CDR2 YYEKEE (reference sequence). The CDR3 consists of 12 residues. CDR3: CASSLVGDEQFF.

This chain connects TRBV5-1 to TRBJ2-7; TCRdb outputs TRBD2, but without DNA this stays unchecked. The length of the CDR3 is 15 residues. The germline V gene encodes CDR1 SGHRS and CDR2 YFSETQ. CDR3: CASSSTGPVTHEQYF.

This chain joins TRBV6-2 or TRBV6-3 and TRBJ2-1; the D call of TRBD1 rests on TCRdb alone, since no DNA is present to check it. The germline V gene encodes CDR1 MNHEY and CDR2 SVGEGT. The CDR3 spans 13 residues. This CDR3 reads CATTGGLSNEQFF.

The gene calls are TRBV7-2 and TRBJ2-5. Per germline, CDR1 SGHTA and CDR2 FQGNSA. There are 12 residues in the CDR3. The CDR3 sequence is CASSQYQETQYF.

V gene TRBV29-1 combines with J gene TRBJ2-7. The CDR3 sequence is 14 residues long. Germline CDR1 SQVTM, CDR2 ANQGSEA. CDR3 protein: CSVELLGRDYEQYF.

J is TRBJ2-7 and V is TRBV6-2 or TRBV6-3; TCRdb calls TRBD2, which cannot be checked without DNA. Germline-derived CDR1 and CDR2 are MNHEY and SVGEGT. This CDR3 has 14 residues. The chain's CDR3 is CASSYNAGVYEQYF.

The chain links TRBV29-1 to TRBJ2-1. This CDR3 is built from 18 residues. Looked up from germline, CDR1 is SQVTM and CDR2 is ANQGSEA. The CDR3 protein is CSVEYKQILYQIGNEQFF.

The rearrangement links TRBV28 to TRBJ2-7; TCRdb names TRBD1, which stays unverified in the absence of DNA. Germline CDR1 reads MDHEN; CDR2 reads SYDVKM. CDR3 length: 17 residues. CDR3 amino acids: CASSYLTGTGGSYEQYF.

This chain connects TRBV29-1 to TRBJ1-4; TCRdb proposes TRBD1, but this gene call is untestable without DNA. The CDR3 runs to 15 residues. The germline CDR1 and CDR2 sequences are SQVTM and ANQGSEA. The CDR3 sequence is CSVLSDQGVGEKLFF. Using reference TRBV29-1 and TRBJ1-4 for the parts outside the CDR3, the full variable domain is SAVISQKPSRDICQRGTSLTIQCQVDSQVTMMFWYRQQPGQSLTLIATANQGSEATYESGFVIDKFPISRPNLTFSTLTVSNMSPEDSSIYLCSVLSDQGVGEKLFFGSGTQLSVL.

The rearrangement links TRBV15 to TRBJ2-3; there is no DNA to check the TCRdb D call of TRBD1. The germline CDR1 and CDR2 sequences are LNHNV and YYDKDF (reference sequence). The CDR3 is made up of 15 amino acids. CDR3 sequence reads: CATSMDRGSTDTQYF.

The chain uses TRBV7-3 and TRBJ2-7. The CDR3 has 13 amino acids. The germline V gene encodes CDR1 SGHTA and CDR2 FQGTGA. This CDR3 is CASSSLPAYEQYF.

The rearrangement joins TRBV12-3 or TRBV12-4 to TRBJ2-7. This CDR3 region has 12 residues. CDR3 amino acids: CASSLLGYEQYF.

V is TRBV11-3 and J is TRBJ2-3; TCRdb names TRBD1, which stays unverified in the absence of DNA. CDR1 is SGHNT, CDR2 YENEEA, per germline. This CDR3 is built from 16 residues. The CDR3 sequence: CASSLEYGGAGDTQYF.

The chain carries TRBV12-3 or TRBV12-4 and TRBJ2-3; there is no DNA to check the TCRdb D call of TRBD2. The CDR3 has 14 residues. The CDR3 region is CAGSSGGERDTQYF.

The rearrangement links TRBV6-2 or TRBV6-3 to TRBJ2-2; TCRdb designates TRBD1, a call that cannot be tested without DNA. Germline loops: CDR1 MNHEY, CDR2 SVGEGT. CDR3 length: 15 residues. The CDR3 region is CASSNPDRTTGELFF.

The chain carries TRBV7-6 and TRBJ2-1; lacking DNA, the TRBD1 call made by TCRdb goes unchecked. The CDR3 is 18 residues long. The germline V gene has CDR1 SGHVS and CDR2 FNYEAQ. CDR3 amino acids: CASSRSASAPRAYNEQFF.

The V gene is TRBV15, the J gene TRBJ1-5. In germline, CDR1 is LNHNV, CDR2 YYDKDF (reference sequence). CDR3 length: 15 amino acids. Here the CDR3 reads CATSRDLGRLQPQHF.

The chain is built from TRBV27 and TRBJ1-1; TCRdb's assignment of TRBD1 cannot be checked, as there is no DNA. This CDR3 is 12 amino acids long. From germline, CDR1 is MNHEY and CDR2 SMNVEV (reference sequence). CDR3 protein: CASSPRGTEAFF.

This chain links TRBV21-1 with TRBJ1-1; the D call from TCRdb, TRBD1, cannot be confirmed without DNA. TRBV21-1 is marked as a pseudogene. CDR3 size: 15 residues. Here the CDR3 reads CASSRRGRLNTEAFF.

The chain combines TRBV13 with TRBJ2-3; TCRdb selects TRBD2, and the lack of DNA leaves this call unchecked. The length of the CDR3 is 17 residues. Germline lookup yields CDR1 PRHDT and CDR2 FYEKMQ (reference sequence). CDR3 region: CASSLGPRTSVLNTQYF.

The CDR3 loop is CSVVSYQETQYF. V and J are TRBV29-1 and TRBJ2-5. CDR3 length: 12 residues. CDR1 and CDR2 from the germline V gene are SQVTM and ANQGSEA. The full variable domain, its missing parts supplied by reference TRBV29-1 and TRBJ2-5, is SAVISQKPSRDICQRGTSLTIQCQVDSQVTMMFWYRQQPGQSLTLIATANQGSEATYESGFVIDKFPISRPNLTFSTLTVSNMSPEDSSIYLCSVVSYQETQYFGPGTRLLVL.